Reported below is one TCR beta chain. The antigen is not known. CD8+ and CD4+ blood T cells underwent TCR beta sequencing. While CD8+ and CD4+ T cells were isolated negatively, TEMRA cells were enriched by FACS. Trimming took 3 bases from V and 2 from J, leaving 10 bases between them. The CDR3 consists of 14 residues. This entry is derived from a study of CD8 T cells in Susac syndrome. Random hexamers were used to reverse transcribe an amount of roughly 0.45 to 1 ug RNA. The authors amplified TCR beta CDR3 across 54 Vbeta and 13 Jbeta using immunoSEQ multiplex PCR. One entry per CDR3 protein results from TCRdb running MiXCR on the immunoSEQ multiplex PCR reads. There are 200,000 or so distinct CDR3 sequences in the sample; under 97% occur only once, and approximately 0.089% lies in the top ten. Points from the study as a whole: Repertoires of Susac syndrome CD4+ T cells lacked clonal expansion.

V usage is TRBV12-3 or TRBV12-4 and J usage is TRBJ1-2; TRBD1 is a possible D gene (5 bases). The receptor was isolated from a human donor with Susac syndrome. Material: CD4+ T cells from PBMCs. This CDR3 reads CASSFRAGNYGYTF. CDR3 in DNA: TGTGCCAGCAGTTTTCGTGCAGGGAACTATGGCTACACCTTC.